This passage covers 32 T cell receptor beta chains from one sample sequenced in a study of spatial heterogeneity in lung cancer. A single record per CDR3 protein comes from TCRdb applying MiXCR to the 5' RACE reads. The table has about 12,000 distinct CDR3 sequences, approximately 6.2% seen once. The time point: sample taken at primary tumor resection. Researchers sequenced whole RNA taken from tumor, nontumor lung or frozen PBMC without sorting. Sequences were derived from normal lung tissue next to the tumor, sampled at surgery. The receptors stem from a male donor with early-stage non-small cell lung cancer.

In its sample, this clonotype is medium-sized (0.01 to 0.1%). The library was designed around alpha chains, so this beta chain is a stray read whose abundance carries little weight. The CDR3 loop reads CASSLGTRETQYF. CDR3 nucleotide sequence: TGTGCCAGCAGCTTAGGGACCCGGGAGACCCAGTACTTC. The J gene is TRBJ2-5, the V gene TRBV7-9; D gene unclear. Deletions cut 1 base from V and 5 bases from J, with 8 bases between. This CDR3 is 13 amino acids long. Germline CDR1 is SEHNR and CDR2 is FQNEAQ (reference sequence).

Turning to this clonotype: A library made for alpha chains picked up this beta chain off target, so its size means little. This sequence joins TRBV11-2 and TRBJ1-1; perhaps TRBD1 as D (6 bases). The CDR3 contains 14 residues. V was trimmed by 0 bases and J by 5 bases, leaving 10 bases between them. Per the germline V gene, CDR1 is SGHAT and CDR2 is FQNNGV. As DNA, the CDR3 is TGTGCCAGCAGCTTAGAGAGGGGGGGAACTGAAGCTTTCTTT. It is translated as CASSLERGGTEAFF.

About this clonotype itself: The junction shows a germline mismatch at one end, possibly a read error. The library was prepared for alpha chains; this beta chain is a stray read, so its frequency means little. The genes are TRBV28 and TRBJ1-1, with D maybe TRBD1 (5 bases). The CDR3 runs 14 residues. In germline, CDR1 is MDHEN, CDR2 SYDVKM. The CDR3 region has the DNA TGTGCCATCAGTTTGAGCAGGGTTAACACTGAAGCTTTCTTT. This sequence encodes CAISLSRVNTEAFF.

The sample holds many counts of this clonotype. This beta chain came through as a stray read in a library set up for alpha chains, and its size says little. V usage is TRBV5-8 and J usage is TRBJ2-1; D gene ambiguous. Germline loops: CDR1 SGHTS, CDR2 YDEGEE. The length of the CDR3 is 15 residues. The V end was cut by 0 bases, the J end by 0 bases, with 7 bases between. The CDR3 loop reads CASSLALNSYNEQFF. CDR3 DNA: TGTGCCAGCAGCTTGGCCTTGAACTCCTACAATGAGCAGTTCTTC. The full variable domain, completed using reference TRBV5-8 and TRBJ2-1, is EAGVTQSPTHLIKTRGQQATLRCSPISGHTSVYWYQQALGLGLQFLLWYDEGEERNRGNFPPRFSGRQFPNYSSELNVNALELEDSALYLCASSLALNSYNEQFFGPGTRLTVL.

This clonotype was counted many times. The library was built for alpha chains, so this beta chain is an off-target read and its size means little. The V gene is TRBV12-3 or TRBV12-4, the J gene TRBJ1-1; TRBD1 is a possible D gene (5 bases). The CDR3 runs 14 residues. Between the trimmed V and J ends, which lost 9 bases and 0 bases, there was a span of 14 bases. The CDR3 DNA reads TGTGCCAGTCTATACCAGGGTCTGAACACTGAAGCTTTCTTT. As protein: CASLYQGLNTEAFF.

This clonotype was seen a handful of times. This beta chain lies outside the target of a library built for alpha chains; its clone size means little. In DNA form, the CDR3 reads TGTGCCAGCAGCTTGGGGTCCTACGAGCAGTACTTC. It translates to CASSLGSYEQYF. The rearrangement uses TRBV7-6 and TRBJ2-7; D gene ambiguous. Germline V gene data show CDR1 as SGHVS and CDR2 as FNYEAQ. Trimming stripped 3 bases from V and 1 base from J, with 4 bases between. The CDR3 length is 12 residues. The whole variable domain, remainder taken from reference TRBV7-6 and TRBJ2-7, is GAGVSQSPRYKVTKRGQDVALRCDPISGHVSLYWYRQALGQGPEFLTYFNYEAQQDKSGLPNDRFSAERPEGSISTLTIQRTEQRDSAMYRCASSLGSYEQYFGPGTRLTVT.

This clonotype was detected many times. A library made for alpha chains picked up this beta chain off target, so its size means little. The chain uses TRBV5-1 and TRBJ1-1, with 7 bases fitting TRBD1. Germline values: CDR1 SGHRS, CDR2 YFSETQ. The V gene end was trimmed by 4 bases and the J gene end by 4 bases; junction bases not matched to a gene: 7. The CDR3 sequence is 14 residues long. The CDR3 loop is CASSPSGGTTEAFF. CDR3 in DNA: TGCGCCAGCAGCCCATCAGGGGGGACCACTGAAGCTTTCTTT. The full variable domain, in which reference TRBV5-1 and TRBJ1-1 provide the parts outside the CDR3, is KAGVTQTPRYLIKTRGQQVTLSCSPISGHRSVSWYQQTPGQGLQFLFEYFSETQRNKGNFPGRFSGRQFSNSRSEMNVSTLELGDSALYLCASSPSGGTTEAFFGQGTRLTVV.

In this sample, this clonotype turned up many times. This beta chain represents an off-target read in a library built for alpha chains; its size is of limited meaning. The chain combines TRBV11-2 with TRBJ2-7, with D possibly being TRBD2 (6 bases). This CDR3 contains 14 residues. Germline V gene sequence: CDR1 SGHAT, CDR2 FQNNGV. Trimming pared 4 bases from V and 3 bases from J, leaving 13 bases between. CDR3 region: CASSSRLDDYEQYF. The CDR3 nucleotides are TGTGCCAGCAGCTCTAGACTAGACGACTACGAGCAGTACTTC.

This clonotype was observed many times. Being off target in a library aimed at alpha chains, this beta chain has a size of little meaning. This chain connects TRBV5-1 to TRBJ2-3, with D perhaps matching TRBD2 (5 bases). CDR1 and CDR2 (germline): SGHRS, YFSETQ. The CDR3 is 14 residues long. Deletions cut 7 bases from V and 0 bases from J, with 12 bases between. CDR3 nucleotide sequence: TGCGCCAGCGCCGCGGGTACGAGCACAGATACGCAGTATTTT. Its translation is CASAAGTSTDTQYF.

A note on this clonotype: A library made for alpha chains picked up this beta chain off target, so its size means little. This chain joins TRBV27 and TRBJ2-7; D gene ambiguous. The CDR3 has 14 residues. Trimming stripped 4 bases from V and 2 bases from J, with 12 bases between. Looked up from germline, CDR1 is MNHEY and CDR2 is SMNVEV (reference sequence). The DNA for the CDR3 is TGTGCCAGCAGTTCGACCTCTGGCACCTACGAGCAGTACTTC. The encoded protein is CASSSTSGTYEQYF.

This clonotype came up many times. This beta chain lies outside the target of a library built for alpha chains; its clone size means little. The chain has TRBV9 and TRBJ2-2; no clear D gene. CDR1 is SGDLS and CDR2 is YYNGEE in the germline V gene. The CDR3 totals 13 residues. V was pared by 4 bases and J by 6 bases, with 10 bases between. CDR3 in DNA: TGTGCCAGCAGCTTCCGCGAGGCCGGGGAGCTGTTTTTT. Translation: CASSFREAGELFF.

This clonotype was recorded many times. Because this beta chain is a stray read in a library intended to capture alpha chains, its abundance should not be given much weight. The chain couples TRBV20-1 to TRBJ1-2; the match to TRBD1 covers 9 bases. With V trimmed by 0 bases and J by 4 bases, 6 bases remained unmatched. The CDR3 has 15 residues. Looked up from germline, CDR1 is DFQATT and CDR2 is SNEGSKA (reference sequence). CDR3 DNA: TGCAGTGCTAGAGATCCGGGACAGGGAGCCTATGGCTACACCTTC. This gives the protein CSARDPGQGAYGYTF.

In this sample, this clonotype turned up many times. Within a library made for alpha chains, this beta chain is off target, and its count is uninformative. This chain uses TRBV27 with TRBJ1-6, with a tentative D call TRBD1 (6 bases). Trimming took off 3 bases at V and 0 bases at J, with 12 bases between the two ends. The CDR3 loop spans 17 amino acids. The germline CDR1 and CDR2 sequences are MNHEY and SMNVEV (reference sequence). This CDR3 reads CASSFSTGSSYNSPLHF. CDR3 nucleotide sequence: TGTGCCAGCAGTTTTTCAACAGGGAGCTCCTATAATTCACCCCTCCACTTT.

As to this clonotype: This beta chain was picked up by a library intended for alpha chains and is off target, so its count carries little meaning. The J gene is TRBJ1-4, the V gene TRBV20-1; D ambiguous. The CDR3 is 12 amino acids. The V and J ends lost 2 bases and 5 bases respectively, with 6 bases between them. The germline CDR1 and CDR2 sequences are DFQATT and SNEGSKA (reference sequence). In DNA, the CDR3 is TGCAGTGCTAGACGGCTCAATGAAAAACTGTTTTTT. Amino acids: CSARRLNEKLFF.

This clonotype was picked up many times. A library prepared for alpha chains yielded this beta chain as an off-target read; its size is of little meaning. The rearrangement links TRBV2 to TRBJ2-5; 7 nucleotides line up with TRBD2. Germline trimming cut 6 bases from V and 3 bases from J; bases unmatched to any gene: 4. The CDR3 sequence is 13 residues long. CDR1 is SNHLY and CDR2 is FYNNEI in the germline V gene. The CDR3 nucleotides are TGTGCCAGCAGGCGGGAGAATGAAGAGACCCAGTACTTC. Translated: CASRRENEETQYF.

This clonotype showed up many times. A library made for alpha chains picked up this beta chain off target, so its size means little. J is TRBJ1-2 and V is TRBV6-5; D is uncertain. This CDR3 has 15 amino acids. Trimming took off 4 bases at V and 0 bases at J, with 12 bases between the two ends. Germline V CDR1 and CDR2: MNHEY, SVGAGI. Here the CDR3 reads CASSWRGSANYGYTF. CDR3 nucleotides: TGTGCCAGCAGTTGGAGAGGATCAGCTAACTATGGCTACACCTTC.

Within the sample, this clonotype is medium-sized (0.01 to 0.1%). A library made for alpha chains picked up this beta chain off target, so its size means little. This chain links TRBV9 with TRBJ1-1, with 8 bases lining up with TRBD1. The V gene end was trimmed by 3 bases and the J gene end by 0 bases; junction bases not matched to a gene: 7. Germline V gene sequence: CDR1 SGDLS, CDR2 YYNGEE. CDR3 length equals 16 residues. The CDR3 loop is CASSEQQGVLNTEAFF. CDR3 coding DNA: TGTGCCAGCAGCGAGCAACAGGGGGTCTTGAACACTGAAGCTTTCTTT.

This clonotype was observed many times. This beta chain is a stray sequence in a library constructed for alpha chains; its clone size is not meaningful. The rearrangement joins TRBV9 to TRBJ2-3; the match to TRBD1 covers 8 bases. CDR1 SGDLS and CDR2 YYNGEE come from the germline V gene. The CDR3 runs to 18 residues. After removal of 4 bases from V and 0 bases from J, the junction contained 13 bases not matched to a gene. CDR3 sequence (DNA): TGTGCCAGCAGCCCCCGGACAGGGCCCCTGGACAGCACAGATACGCAGTATTTT. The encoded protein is CASSPRTGPLDSTDTQYF.

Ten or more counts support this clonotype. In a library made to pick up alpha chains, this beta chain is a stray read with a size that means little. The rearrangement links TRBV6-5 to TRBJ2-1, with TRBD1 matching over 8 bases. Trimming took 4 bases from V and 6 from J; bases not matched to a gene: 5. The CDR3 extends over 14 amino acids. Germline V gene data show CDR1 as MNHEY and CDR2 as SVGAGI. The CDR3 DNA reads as TGTGCCAGCAGTTTCGACCAGGGGGCCAATGAGCAGTTCTTC. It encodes CASSFDQGANEQFF.

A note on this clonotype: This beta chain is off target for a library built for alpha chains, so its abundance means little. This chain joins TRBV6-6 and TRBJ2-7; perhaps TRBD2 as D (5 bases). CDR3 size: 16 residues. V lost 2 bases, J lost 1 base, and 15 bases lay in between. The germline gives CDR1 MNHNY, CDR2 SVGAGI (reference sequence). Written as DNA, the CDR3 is TGTGCCAGCAGTTACGGAACAGCGGAACCTTCCTACGAGCAGTACTTC. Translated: CASSYGTAEPSYEQYF.

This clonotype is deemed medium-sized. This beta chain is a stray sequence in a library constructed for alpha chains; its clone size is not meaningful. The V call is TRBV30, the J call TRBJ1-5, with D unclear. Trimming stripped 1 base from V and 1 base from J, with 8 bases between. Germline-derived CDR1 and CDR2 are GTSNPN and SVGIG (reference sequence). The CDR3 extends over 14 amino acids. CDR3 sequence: CAWSAAVSNQPQHF. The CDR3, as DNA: TGTGCCTGGAGTGCAGCAGTGAGCAATCAGCCCCAGCATTTT. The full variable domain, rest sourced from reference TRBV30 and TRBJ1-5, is SQTIHQWPATLVQPVGSPLSLECTVEGTSNPNLYWYRQAAGRGLQLLFYSVGIGQISSEVPQNLSASRPQDRQFILSSKKLLLSDSGFYLCAWSAAVSNQPQHFGDGTRLSIL.

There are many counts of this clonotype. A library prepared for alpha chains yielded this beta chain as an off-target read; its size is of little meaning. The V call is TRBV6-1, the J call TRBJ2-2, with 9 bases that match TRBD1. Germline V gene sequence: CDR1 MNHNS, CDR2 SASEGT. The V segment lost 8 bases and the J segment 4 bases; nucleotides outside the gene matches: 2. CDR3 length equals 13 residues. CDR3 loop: CASDRGGTGELFF. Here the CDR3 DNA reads TGTGCCAGCGACAGGGGGGGCACCGGGGAGCTGTTTTTT.

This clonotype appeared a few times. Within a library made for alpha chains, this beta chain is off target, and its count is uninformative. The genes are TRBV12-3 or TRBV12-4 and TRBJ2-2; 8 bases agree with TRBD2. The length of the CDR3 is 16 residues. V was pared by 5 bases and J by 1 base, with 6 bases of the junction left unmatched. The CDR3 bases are TGTGCCAGCAGTCGGAGGCTAGCGGGGAACACCGGGGAGCTGTTTTTT. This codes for CASSRRLAGNTGELFF.

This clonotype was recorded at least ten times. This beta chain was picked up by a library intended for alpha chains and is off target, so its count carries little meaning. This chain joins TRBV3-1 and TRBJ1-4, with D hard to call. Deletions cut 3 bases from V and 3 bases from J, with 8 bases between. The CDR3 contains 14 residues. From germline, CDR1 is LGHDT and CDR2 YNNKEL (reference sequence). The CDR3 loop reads CASSQRGANEKLFF. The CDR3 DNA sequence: TGTGCCAGCAGCCAGAGAGGTGCTAATGAAAAACTGTTTTTT.

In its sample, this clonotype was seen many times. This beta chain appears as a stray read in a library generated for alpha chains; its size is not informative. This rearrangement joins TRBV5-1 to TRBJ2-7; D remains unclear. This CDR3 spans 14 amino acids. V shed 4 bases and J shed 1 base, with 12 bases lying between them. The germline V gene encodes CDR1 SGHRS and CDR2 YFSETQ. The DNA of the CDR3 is TGCGCCAGCAGCCCGGACCGGATATCCTACGAGCAGTACTTC. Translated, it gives CASSPDRISYEQYF.

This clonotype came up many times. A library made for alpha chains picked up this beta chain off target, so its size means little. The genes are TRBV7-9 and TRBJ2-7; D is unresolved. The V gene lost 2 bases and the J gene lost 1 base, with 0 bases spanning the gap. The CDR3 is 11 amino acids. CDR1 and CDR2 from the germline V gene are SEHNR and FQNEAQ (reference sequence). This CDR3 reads CASSLSYEQYF. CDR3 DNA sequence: TGTGCCAGCAGCTTATCCTACGAGCAGTACTTC.

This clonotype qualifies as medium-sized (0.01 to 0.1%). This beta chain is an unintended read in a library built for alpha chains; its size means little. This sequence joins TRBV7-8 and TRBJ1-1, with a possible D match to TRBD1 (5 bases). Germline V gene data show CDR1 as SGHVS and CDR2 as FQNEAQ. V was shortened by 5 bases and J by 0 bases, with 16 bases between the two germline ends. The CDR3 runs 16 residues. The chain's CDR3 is CASSRPPGRLNTEAFF. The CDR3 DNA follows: TGTGCCAGCAGCCGTCCTCCGGGACGCCTGAACACTGAAGCTTTCTTT.

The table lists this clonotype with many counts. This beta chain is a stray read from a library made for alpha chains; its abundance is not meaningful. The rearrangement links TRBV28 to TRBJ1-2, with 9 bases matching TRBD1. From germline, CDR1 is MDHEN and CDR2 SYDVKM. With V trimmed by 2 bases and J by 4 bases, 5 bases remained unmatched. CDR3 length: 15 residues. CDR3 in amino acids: CASSLGTGRGYGYTF. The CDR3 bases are TGTGCCAGCAGTTTAGGGACAGGGAGGGGCTATGGCTACACCTTC.

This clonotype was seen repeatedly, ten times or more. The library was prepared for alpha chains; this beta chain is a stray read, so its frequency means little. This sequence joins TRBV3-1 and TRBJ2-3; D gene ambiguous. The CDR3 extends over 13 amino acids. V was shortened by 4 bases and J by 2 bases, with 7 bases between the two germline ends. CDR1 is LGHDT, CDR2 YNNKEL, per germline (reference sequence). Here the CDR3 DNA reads TGTGCCAGCAGCCCTCGTACCACAGATACGCAGTATTTT. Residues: CASSPRTTDTQYF.

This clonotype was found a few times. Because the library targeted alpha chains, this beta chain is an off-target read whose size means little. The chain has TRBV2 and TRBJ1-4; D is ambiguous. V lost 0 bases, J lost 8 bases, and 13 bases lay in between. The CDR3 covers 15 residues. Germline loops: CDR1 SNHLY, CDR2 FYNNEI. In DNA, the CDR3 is TGTGCCAGCAGTGAAGCGCGGGGTCCAGAGGAAAAACTGTTTTTT. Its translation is CASSEARGPEEKLFF.

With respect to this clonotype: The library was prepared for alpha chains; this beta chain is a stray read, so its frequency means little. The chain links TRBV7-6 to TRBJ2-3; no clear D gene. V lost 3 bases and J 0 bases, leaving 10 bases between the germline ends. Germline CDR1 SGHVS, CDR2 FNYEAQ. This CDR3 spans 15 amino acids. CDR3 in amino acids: CASSLSGSSTDTQYF. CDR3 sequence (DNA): TGTGCCAGCAGCTTGTCTGGGTCTAGCACAGATACGCAGTATTTT. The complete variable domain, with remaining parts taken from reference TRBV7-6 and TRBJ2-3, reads GAGVSQSPRYKVTKRGQDVALRCDPISGHVSLYWYRQALGQGPEFLTYFNYEAQQDKSGLPNDRFSAERPEGSISTLTIQRTEQRDSAMYRCASSLSGSSTDTQYFGPGTRLTVL.

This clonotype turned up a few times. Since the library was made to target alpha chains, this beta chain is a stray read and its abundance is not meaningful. The CDR3 loop is CASSLRGSSSYNEQFF. The CDR3 nucleotides read TGTGCCAGCAGCTTACGGGGGTCCAGCTCCTACAATGAGCAGTTCTTC. The chain employs TRBV7-3 and TRBJ2-1, with a possible D match to TRBD2 (6 bases). The CDR3 has 16 residues. V dropped 2 bases and J dropped 0 bases, with 11 bases sitting between them. The germline CDR1 and CDR2 sequences are SGHTA and FQGTGA.